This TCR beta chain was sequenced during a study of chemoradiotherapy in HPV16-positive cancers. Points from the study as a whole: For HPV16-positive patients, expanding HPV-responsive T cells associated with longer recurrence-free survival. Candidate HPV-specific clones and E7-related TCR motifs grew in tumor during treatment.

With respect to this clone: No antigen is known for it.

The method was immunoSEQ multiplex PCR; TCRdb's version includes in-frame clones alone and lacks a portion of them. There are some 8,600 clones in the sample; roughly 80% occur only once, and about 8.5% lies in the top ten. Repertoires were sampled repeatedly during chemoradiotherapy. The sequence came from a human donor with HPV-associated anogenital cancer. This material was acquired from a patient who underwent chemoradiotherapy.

This CDR3 is CASSPGGLAGNYEQYF. DNA of the CDR3: TGTGCCAGCAGCCCTGGGGGGCTAGCGGGAAACTACGAGCAGTACTTC. The chain has TRBV11-2 and TRBJ2-7; 9 bases align to TRBD2. Trimming at V came to 5 bases and at J to 3 bases, leaving 11 bases not matched to a gene. This CDR3 spans 16 amino acids. Germline V gives CDR1 SGHAT, CDR2 FQNNGV.